This section outlines one T cell receptor beta chain sequence together with its context. Antigen: not known. The sample originates from a study of T cell responses to AZD1222 COVID-19 vaccine. Study-level points and caveats: Spike-specific TCR breadth and depth went up after people got two AZD1222 doses. Baseline serostatus was positive in only a handful of AZD1222 recipients. Donors were chiefly white British, with a greater number of females, and clonal diversity was perhaps underestimated. Repertoires were collected only later (after the peak T cell response had occurred).

Trimming took 5 bases from V and 6 from J, leaving 12 bases between them. CDR3 length: 13 amino acids. Germline loops: CDR1 LGHNA, CDR2 YNFKEQ. Clones were read by immunoSEQ multiplex PCR, and TCRdb kept only the in-frame ones, dropping some. In the table there are under 120,000 clones, about 90% of which are singletons. The origin of this receptor is an adult who received the AZD1222 COVID-19 vaccine. Sample: peripheral blood, taken 28 days after the second AZD1222 dose. The V gene is TRBV4-2, the J gene TRBJ2-3, with D possibly matching TRBD2 (6 bases). The chain's CDR3 is CASSAGGEDTQYF. CDR3 bases: TGTGCCAGCAGCGCTGGCGGGGAGGATACGCAGTATTTT.